The 22 T cell receptor beta chains in this list originate from one sample, sequenced in a study of monozygotic twins with inflammatory bowel disease. TCRdb processed the 5' RACE reads again and assigns one entry to each CDR3 protein, with no DNA. In all, the sample yields hundreds of thousands of distinct CDR3 sequences. Sequenced: blood. The source of these receptors is a human donor with ulcerative colitis or Crohn's disease, or a healthy co-twin of an affected twin (not recorded which).

The chain uses TRBV3-1 and TRBJ1-1; the TRBD1 assignment by TCRdb is unverifiable without DNA. The CDR3 consists of 15 residues. Per the germline V gene, CDR1 is LGHDT and CDR2 is YNNKEL (reference sequence). CDR3 protein: CASSPTPQGNTEAFF.

The chain employs TRBV20-1 and TRBJ1-5. CDR1 and CDR2 from the germline V gene are DFQATT and SNEGSKA (reference sequence). CDR3 size: 13 residues. Here the CDR3 reads CSATRAFNQPQHF.

V usage is TRBV7-9 and J usage is TRBJ2-3; the TCRdb call, TRBD2, lacks DNA for checking. CDR1 and CDR2 (germline): SEHNR, FQNEAQ (reference sequence). This CDR3 region has 15 residues. CDR3 loop: CASSLLAVSTDTQYF.

This chain joins TRBV20-1 and TRBJ2-7; TCRdb names TRBD2, which stays unverified in the absence of DNA. Per the germline V gene, CDR1 is DFQATT and CDR2 is SNEGSKA (reference sequence). This CDR3 contains 17 residues. CDR3 sequence: CSARSGTSGSGAYEQYF.

The chain has TRBV2 and TRBJ2-7. CDR1 SNHLY and CDR2 FYNNEI come from the germline V gene. The CDR3 has 12 amino acids. This CDR3 reads CASSVDLYEQYF.

The gene calls are TRBV5-1 and TRBJ1-1. CDR1 and CDR2 from the germline V gene are SGHRS and YFSETQ. The CDR3 contains 14 residues. The CDR3 protein is CASSLQGSPSEAFF.

The chain couples TRBV24-1 to TRBJ2-3; TCRdb's assignment of TRBD1 cannot be checked, as there is no DNA. Germline V gene lookup returns CDR1 KGHDR and CDR2 SFDVKD. The CDR3 contains 16 residues. The CDR3 loop reads CATSDPKTASRDTQYF.

The chain is built from TRBV3-1 and TRBJ2-7; checking the TCRdb D call of TRBD2 is not possible without DNA. The length of the CDR3 is 14 residues. The germline V gene has CDR1 LGHDT and CDR2 YNNKEL (reference sequence). This CDR3 is CASSLTSGRYEQYF.

V and J are TRBV29-1 and TRBJ2-7. The CDR3 extends over 12 amino acids. Germline V gene lookup returns CDR1 SQVTM and CDR2 ANQGSEA. The chain's CDR3 is CSVEDRGYEQYF.

The chain couples TRBV29-1 to TRBJ2-1; TCRdb calls TRBD2, which cannot be checked without DNA. This CDR3 contains 14 residues. Germline loops: CDR1 SQVTM, CDR2 ANQGSEA. The CDR3 region is CSVVAGAGPNEQFF.

The CDR3 here is CASSRGNAEAFF. The rearrangement joins TRBV18 to TRBJ1-1. Germline CDR1 is KGHSH and CDR2 is LQKENI. The CDR3 covers 12 residues. The full variable domain, its missing parts supplied by reference TRBV18 and TRBJ1-1, is NAGVMQNPRHLVRRRGQEARLRCSPMKGHSHVYWYRQLPEEGLKFMVYLQKENIIDESGMPKERFSAEFPKEGPSILRIQQVVRGDSAAYFCASSRGNAEAFFGQGTRLTVV.

This chain joins TRBV3-1 and TRBJ1-5; TCRdb returns TRBD1, unconfirmable since there is no DNA. Germline CDR1 reads LGHDT; CDR2 reads YNNKEL (reference sequence). CDR3 length equals 16 residues. The CDR3 spells CASSQSSGRSNQPQHF.

The chain employs TRBV15 and TRBJ2-7. The CDR3 has 15 amino acids. CDR1 LNHNV and CDR2 YYDKDF come from the germline V gene (reference sequence). The CDR3 protein is CATSRDRGGTYEQYF.

This chain connects TRBV7-9 to TRBJ1-1; TCRdb lists TRBD1, though no DNA is available to test this call. CDR1 is SEHNR and CDR2 is FQNEAQ in the germline V gene (reference sequence). The CDR3 consists of 14 residues. CDR3 amino acids: CASSPPTGNTEAFF.

The rearrangement links TRBV9 to TRBJ1-4. The CDR3 is made up of 14 amino acids. CDR1 and CDR2 from the germline V gene are SGDLS and YYNGEE. The CDR3 reads CASSGRATNEKLFF.

This chain joins TRBV3-1 and TRBJ1-1. This CDR3 is built from 14 residues. The V gene's germline CDR1 is LGHDT and CDR2 YNNKEL (reference sequence). This CDR3 is CASSPRVPGAEAFF.

V and J are TRBV19 and TRBJ2-2. CDR3 length: 12 residues. Germline loops: CDR1 LNHDA, CDR2 SQIVND (reference sequence). The CDR3 here is CASSTRTGELFF. The variable domain in full, with the rest retrieved from reference TRBV19 and TRBJ2-2, is DGGITQSPKYLFRKEGQNVTLSCEQNLNHDAMYWYRQDPGQGLRLIYYSQIVNDFQKGDIAEGYSVSREKKESFPLTVTSAQKNPTAFYLCASSTRTGELFFGEGSRLTVL.

J is TRBJ1-2 and V is TRBV14. This CDR3 comprises 14 residues. From germline, CDR1 is SGHDN and CDR2 FVKESK. The CDR3 loop reads CASSQRAWSDGYTF.

This chain connects TRBV29-1 to TRBJ2-5; TCRdb indicates TRBD1, and absent DNA this call remains unverified. The germline V gene encodes CDR1 SQVTM and CDR2 ANQGSEA. The CDR3 has 12 residues. The CDR3 loop reads CSGRGGGGDQYF.

The V gene is TRBV5-1, the J gene TRBJ1-2; without DNA, the TCRdb call of TRBD1 cannot be checked. Germline-derived CDR1 and CDR2 are SGHRS and YFSETQ. This CDR3 has 16 residues. This chain's CDR3 is CASSLVSPGGSYGYTF.

The CDR3 sequence: CASSFGNTANTEAFF. V usage is TRBV7-9 and J usage is TRBJ1-1. Per the germline V gene, CDR1 is SEHNR and CDR2 is FQNEAQ (reference sequence). CDR3 length: 15 residues.

The V and J genes are TRBV12-3 or TRBV12-4 and TRBJ2-2; the D call of TRBD1 rests on TCRdb alone, since no DNA is present to check it. There are 16 residues in the CDR3. The CDR3 loop is CASSFRVGGEAGELFF.